Reported below is one TCR beta chain. The data stem from a study of T cell changes during pregnancy in multiple sclerosis. Germline lookup yields CDR1 MNHEY and CDR2 SMNVEV (reference sequence). The CDR3 length is 13 residues. V was clipped by 2 bases and J by 2 bases, with 7 bases between them. Libraries were prepared by immunoSEQ multiplex PCR; TCRdb keeps only in-frame clonotypes and omits some of them. The sample has 70,000 to 95,000 clones; almost 95% are singletons. The sequence came from a female donor with multiple sclerosis, enrolled in a pregnancy study. The rearrangement links TRBV27 to TRBJ2-7; D is unclear. Source: peripheral blood, taken in the third trimester of pregnancy. The CDR3 loop is CASSLGPAYEQYF. The CDR3 DNA sequence: TGTGCCAGCAGTTTAGGCCCAGCCTACGAGCAGTACTTC.